What follows are 10 T cell receptor beta chains derived from one specimen sequenced in a study of blood T cell repertoires in COVID-19. Sequencing used immunoSEQ multiplex PCR; TCRdb keeps in-frame clones, though not all of them. Of under 110,000 clones in the sample, 60% to 80% were seen once. Sample: peripheral blood. These TCRs come from a human donor with acute or convalescent COVID-19. The donor label of this sample is uncertain.

The V gene is TRBV29-1, the J gene TRBJ2-3; TRBD2 is a possible D gene (5 bases). This CDR3 comprises 12 residues. V was clipped by 5 bases and J by 3 bases, with 9 bases between them. Germline-derived CDR1 and CDR2 are SQVTM and ANQGSEA. Here the CDR3 reads CSVLIATDTQYF. The CDR3 DNA reads as TGCAGCGTTCTGATAGCGACAGATACGCAGTATTTT.

This chain joins TRBV2 and TRBJ1-2, with D possibly matching TRBD1 (5 bases). Per germline, CDR1 SNHLY and CDR2 FYNNEI. The CDR3 length is 13 residues. The V and J ends lost 1 base and 8 bases respectively, with 11 bases between them. CDR3 loop: CASSEGWGVGYTF. The CDR3 DNA sequence: TGTGCCAGCAGTGAAGGTTGGGGGGTCGGCTACACCTTC.

The V gene is TRBV7-9, the J gene TRBJ1-2; no clear D. This CDR3 region has 12 residues. V lost 5 bases, J lost 1 base, and 5 bases lay in between. Germline values: CDR1 SEHNR, CDR2 FQNEAQ (reference sequence). The CDR3, as DNA: TGTGCCAGCAGCGAGGATAACTATGGCTACACCTTC. Its translation: CASSEDNYGYTF.

V is TRBV5-8 and J is TRBJ2-2, with D unclear. Trimming shortened V by 4 bases and J by 2 bases, and 12 bases separated the two germline ends. The CDR3 loop spans 15 amino acids. Germline V CDR1 and CDR2: SGHTS, YDEGEE. CDR3 DNA sequence: TGTGCCAGCAGCAGATACTTGGTTAACACCGGGGAGCTGTTTTTT. Protein: CASSRYLVNTGELFF.

The chain is built from TRBV6-5 and TRBJ2-2; 8 nucleotides agree with TRBD2. Germline loops: CDR1 MNHEY, CDR2 SVGAGI. The CDR3 runs to 14 residues. Unmatched junction bases numbered 7, after V lost 6 bases and J lost 7 bases. The chain's CDR3 is CASRRGGQNGELFF. The CDR3 DNA reads TGTGCCAGCAGACGGGGGGGCCAGAACGGGGAGCTGTTTTTT.

The chain employs TRBV28 and TRBJ1-2; 9 bases line up with TRBD1. After removal of 6 bases from V and 4 bases from J, the junction contained 6 bases not matched to a gene. The CDR3 consists of 14 residues. Per the germline V gene, CDR1 is MDHEN and CDR2 is SYDVKM. The chain's CDR3 is CASSTPGQGYGYTF. The CDR3, as DNA: TGTGCCAGCAGCACTCCGGGACAGGGCTATGGCTACACCTTC.

The chain is built from TRBV5-1 and TRBJ2-1, with D possibly TRBD2 on 5 matching bases. Looked up from germline, CDR1 is SGHRS and CDR2 is YFSETQ. The CDR3 has 11 residues. V dropped 5 bases and J dropped 7 bases, with 7 bases sitting between them. CDR3 amino acids: CASRRDNEQFF. As DNA, the CDR3 is TGCGCCAGCAGGAGGGATAATGAGCAGTTCTTC. Full variable domain (missing parts from reference TRBV5-1 and TRBJ2-1): KAGVTQTPRYLIKTRGQQVTLSCSPISGHRSVSWYQQTPGQGLQFLFEYFSETQRNKGNFPGRFSGRQFSNSRSEMNVSTLELGDSALYLCASRRDNEQFFGPGTRLTVL.

This clone was recorded only once. The rearrangement uses TRBV18 and TRBJ1-4; 7 bases match TRBD1. The J segment lost 5 bases and the V segment lost 6 bases, leaving 6 bases of the junction unmatched. The CDR3 sequence is 14 residues long. Germline-derived CDR1 and CDR2 are KGHSH and LQKENI. The CDR3: CASSRGQPNEKLFF. CDR3 in DNA: TGTGCCAGCTCCCGGGGACAGCCAAATGAAAAACTGTTTTTT.

The chain combines TRBV5-1 with TRBJ1-5, with D possibly matching TRBD1 (5 bases). The CDR3 runs 13 residues. V lost 0 bases and J 5 bases, leaving 6 bases between the germline ends. CDR1 is SGHRS and CDR2 is YFSETQ in the germline V gene. Here the CDR3 DNA reads TGCGCCAGCAGCTTGGCAGGGTATCAGCCCCAGCATTTT. Translation: CASSLAGYQPQHF.

The chain recombines TRBV7-2 with TRBJ1-6; 7 positions agree with TRBD1. In germline, CDR1 is SGHTA, CDR2 FQGNSA. The CDR3 is 16 residues long. Trimming at V came to 2 bases and at J to 2 bases, leaving 3 bases not matched to a gene. The CDR3 DNA reads as TGTGCCAGCAGCTTAAAACAGGGGACCTATAATTCACCCCTCCACTTT. Its protein product is CASSLKQGTYNSPLHF.